This T cell receptor beta chain was found in a study of blood T cells in healthy people across ages. This CDR3 is built from 20 residues. Germline values: CDR1 SGHVS, CDR2 FNYEAQ. As for this clonotype: The junction differs from germline at one of its ends, possibly a read error.

A second about 7 to 12 cycle PCR used barcoded and J-beta primers. TCRdb called the 5' RACE reads again in MiXCR, with one record for every CDR3 protein. Of roughly 1.6 million distinct CDR3 sequences listed, roughly 32% are singletons. Per individual sample, total RNA of at least 5.5 micrograms was extracted. The sample comprised blood. The receptor comes from a woman aged 25 to 39 in good health. This rearrangement joins TRBV7-6 to TRBJ2-7; either TRBD1 or TRBD2 may supply D (6 bases each). CDR3 DNA: TGTGCCAGTAGCTTAGGGGGGCAGGGAGATTCGGCCGACGGAGTCTACGAGCAGTACTTC. Amino acids: CASSLGGQGDSADGVYEQYF.